The next 9 T cell receptor beta chains were all read from a single sample in a study of T cells after posttransplantation cyclophosphamide. Using immunoSEQ multiplex PCR, the repertoire was profiled, and TCRdb retains in-frame clones only, with some absent. The repertoire holds fewer than 40,000 clones, with around nine tenths as singletons. Sequencing was performed on PBMCs. These receptors were obtained from a woman aged 35 to 49 with a blood cancer, CMV-positive, and with a related stem cell donor.

The V and J genes are TRBV11-2 and TRBJ2-2; D not certain. From germline, CDR1 is SGHAT and CDR2 FQNNGV. Trimming stripped 6 bases from V and 1 base from J, with 6 bases between. This CDR3 spans 13 amino acids. The CDR3 spells CASSSGNTGELFF. CDR3 nucleotides: TGTGCCAGCAGTTCAGGGAACACCGGGGAGCTGTTTTTT.

The chain uses TRBV7-9 and TRBJ1-2; 9 positions match TRBD1. The J segment lost 0 bases and the V segment lost 6 bases, leaving 8 bases of the junction unmatched. The CDR3 spans 16 residues. Germline assignment: CDR1 SEHNR and CDR2 FQNEAQ (reference sequence). Written as DNA, the CDR3 is TGTGCCAGCAGTACACCCGGACAGGGGACTAACTATGGCTACACCTTC. This translates into CASSTPGQGTNYGYTF.

The V and J genes are TRBV4-1 and TRBJ1-4, with D hard to call. This CDR3 has 17 amino acids. The germline V gene has CDR1 MGHRA and CDR2 YSYEKL. V dropped 2 bases and J dropped 5 bases, with 18 bases sitting between them. The DNA for the CDR3 is TGCGCCAGCAGCCAACCTATTCGGGGTTATGAGAATGAAAAACTGTTTTTT. Translating gives CASSQPIRGYENEKLFF.

This sequence joins TRBV9 and TRBJ2-7; tentatively, D is TRBD1 (5 bases). With 0 bases removed from V and 0 bases from J, the gap between germline ends came to 7 bases. CDR1 is SGDLS and CDR2 is YYNGEE in the germline V gene. The CDR3 runs to 14 residues. In DNA, the CDR3 is TGTGCCAGCAGCGTAGATAGGGGCTCCTACGAGCAGTACTTC. It is translated as CASSVDRGSYEQYF.

V usage is TRBV27 and J usage is TRBJ2-3, with D perhaps TRBD2 (7 bases). This CDR3 comprises 15 residues. V lost 3 bases, J lost 4 bases, and 14 bases lay in between. Germline values: CDR1 MNHEY, CDR2 SMNVEV (reference sequence). Here the CDR3 reads CASSFGGGGADTQYF. CDR3 DNA: TGTGCCAGCAGTTTCGGCGGGGGCGGGGCAGATACGCAGTATTTT.

The J gene is TRBJ2-1, the V gene TRBV4-1; perhaps TRBD2 as D (5 bases). CDR3 size: 17 residues. CDR1 is MGHRA and CDR2 is YSYEKL in the germline V gene. Deletions cut 0 bases from V and 0 bases from J, with 12 bases between. The CDR3 sequence: CASSQDKILGSYNEQFF. The DNA for the CDR3 is TGCGCCAGCAGCCAAGATAAGATACTAGGCTCCTACAATGAGCAGTTCTTC.

This clone showed up just once. The rearrangement links TRBV7-9 to TRBJ2-7; the match to TRBD2 covers 8 bases. This CDR3 contains 15 residues. The V gene's germline CDR1 is SEHNR and CDR2 FQNEAQ (reference sequence). With 4 bases clipped from V and 6 bases from J, the junction kept 11 bases outside the gene matches. The CDR3: CASSSAGGLAGEQYF. For the CDR3, the DNA is TGTGCCAGCAGCTCCGCCGGTGGGCTAGCGGGCGAGCAGTACTTC.

The J gene is TRBJ2-1, the V gene TRBV5-1, with TRBD1 matching over 7 bases. Trimming removed 7 bases from V and 3 bases from J; junction bases left unmatched: 10. The CDR3 runs to 15 residues. Looked up from germline, CDR1 is SGHRS and CDR2 is YFSETQ. CDR3: CASFVGDSDYNEQFF. The CDR3 nucleotides are TGCGCCAGCTTCGTCGGGGACAGTGACTACAATGAGCAGTTCTTC.

The chain recombines TRBV10-3 with TRBJ1-6; D not certain. The CDR3 has 14 residues. Germline V gene sequence: CDR1 ENHRY, CDR2 SYGVKD. Trimming stripped 10 bases from V and 1 base from J, with 11 bases between. The CDR3 is CATGPGSYNSPLHF. The CDR3 region has the DNA TGTGCCACCGGCCCGGGGTCCTATAATTCACCCCTCCACTTT.